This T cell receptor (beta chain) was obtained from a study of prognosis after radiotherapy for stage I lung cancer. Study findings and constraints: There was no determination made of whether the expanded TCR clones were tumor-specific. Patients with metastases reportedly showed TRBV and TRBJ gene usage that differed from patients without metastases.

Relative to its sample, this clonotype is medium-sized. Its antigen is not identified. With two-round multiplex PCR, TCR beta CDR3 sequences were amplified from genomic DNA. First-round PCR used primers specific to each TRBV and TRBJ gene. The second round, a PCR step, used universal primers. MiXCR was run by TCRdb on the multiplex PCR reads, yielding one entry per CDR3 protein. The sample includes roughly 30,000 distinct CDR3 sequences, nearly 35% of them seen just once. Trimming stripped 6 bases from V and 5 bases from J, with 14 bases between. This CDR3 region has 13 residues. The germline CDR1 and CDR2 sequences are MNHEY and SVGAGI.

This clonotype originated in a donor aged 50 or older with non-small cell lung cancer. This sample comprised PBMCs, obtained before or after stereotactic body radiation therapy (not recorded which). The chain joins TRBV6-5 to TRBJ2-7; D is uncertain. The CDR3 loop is CASSYDLSHEQYF. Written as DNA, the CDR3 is TGTGCCAGCAGCTACGACCTTAGCCACGAGCAGTACTTC.